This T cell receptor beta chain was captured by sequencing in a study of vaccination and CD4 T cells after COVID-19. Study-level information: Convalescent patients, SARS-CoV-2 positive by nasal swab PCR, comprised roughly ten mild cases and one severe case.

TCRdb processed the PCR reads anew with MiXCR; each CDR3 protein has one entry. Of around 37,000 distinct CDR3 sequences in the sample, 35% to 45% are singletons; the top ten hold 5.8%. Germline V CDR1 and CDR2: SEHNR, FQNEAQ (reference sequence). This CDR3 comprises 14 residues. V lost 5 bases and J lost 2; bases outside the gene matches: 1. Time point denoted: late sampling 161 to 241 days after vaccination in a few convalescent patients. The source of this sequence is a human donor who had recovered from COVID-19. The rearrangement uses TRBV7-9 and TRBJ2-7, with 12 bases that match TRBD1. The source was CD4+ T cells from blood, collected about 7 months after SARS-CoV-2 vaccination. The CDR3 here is CASSGDRGPYEQYF. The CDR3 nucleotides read TGTGCCAGCAGCGGGGACAGGGGGCCCTACGAGCAGTACTTC.